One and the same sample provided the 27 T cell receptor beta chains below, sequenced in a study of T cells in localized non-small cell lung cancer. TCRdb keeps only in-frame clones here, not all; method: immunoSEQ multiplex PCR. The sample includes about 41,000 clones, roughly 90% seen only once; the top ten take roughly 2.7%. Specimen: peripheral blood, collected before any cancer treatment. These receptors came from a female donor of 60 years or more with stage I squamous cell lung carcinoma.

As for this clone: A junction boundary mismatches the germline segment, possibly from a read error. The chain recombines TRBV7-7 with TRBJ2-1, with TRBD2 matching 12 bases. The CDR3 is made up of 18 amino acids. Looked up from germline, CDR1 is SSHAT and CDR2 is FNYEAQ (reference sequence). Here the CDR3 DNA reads TGTGCTAGCAGCTTCCTAGCGGGAGGGCTAGGGAGCCTCAGTGAGCAGTTCTTC. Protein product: CASSFLAGGLGSLSEQFF.

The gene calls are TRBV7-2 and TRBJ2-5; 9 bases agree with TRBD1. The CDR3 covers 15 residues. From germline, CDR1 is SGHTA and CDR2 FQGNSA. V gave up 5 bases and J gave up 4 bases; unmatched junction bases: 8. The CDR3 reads CASSPPGTGTETQYF. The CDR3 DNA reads TGTGCCAGCAGCCCCCCCGGGACAGGGACAGAGACCCAGTACTTC.

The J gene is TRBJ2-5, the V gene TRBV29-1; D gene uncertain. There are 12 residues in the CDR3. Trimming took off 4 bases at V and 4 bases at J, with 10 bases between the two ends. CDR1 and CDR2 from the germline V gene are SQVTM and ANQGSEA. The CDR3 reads CSVVIYRETQYF. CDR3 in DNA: TGCAGCGTTGTTATCTATCGAGAGACCCAGTACTTC. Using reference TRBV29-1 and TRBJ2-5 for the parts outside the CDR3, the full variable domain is SAVISQKPSRDICQRGTSLTIQCQVDSQVTMMFWYRQQPGQSLTLIATANQGSEATYESGFVIDKFPISRPNLTFSTLTVSNMSPEDSSIYLCSVVIYRETQYFGPGTRLLVL.

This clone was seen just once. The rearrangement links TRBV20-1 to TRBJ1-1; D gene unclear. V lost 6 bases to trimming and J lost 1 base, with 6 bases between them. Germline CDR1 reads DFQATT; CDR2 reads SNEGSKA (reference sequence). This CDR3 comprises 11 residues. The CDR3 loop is CSARGNTEAFF. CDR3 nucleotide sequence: TGCAGTGCCCGGGGGAACACTGAAGCTTTCTTT.

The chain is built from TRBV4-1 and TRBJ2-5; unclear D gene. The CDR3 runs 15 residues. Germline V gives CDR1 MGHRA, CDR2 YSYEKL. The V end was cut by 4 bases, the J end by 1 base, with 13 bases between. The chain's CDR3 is CASSRLLRVQETQYF. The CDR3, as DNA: TGCGCCAGCAGCCGTTTGTTACGTGTCCAAGAGACCCAGTACTTC.

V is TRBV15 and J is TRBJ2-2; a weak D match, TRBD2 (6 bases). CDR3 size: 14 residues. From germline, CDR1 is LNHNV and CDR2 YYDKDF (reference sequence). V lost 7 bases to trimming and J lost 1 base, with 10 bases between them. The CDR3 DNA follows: TGTGCCACCAAAGAGCGGGTGAACACCGGGGAGCTGTTTTTT. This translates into CATKERVNTGELFF.

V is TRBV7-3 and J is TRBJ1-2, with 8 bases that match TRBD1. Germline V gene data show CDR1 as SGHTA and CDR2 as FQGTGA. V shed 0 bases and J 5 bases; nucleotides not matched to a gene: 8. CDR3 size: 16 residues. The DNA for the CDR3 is TGTGCCAGCAGCTTAACCGGGACAGGTCTTAGATATGGCTACACCTTC. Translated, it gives CASSLTGTGLRYGYTF.

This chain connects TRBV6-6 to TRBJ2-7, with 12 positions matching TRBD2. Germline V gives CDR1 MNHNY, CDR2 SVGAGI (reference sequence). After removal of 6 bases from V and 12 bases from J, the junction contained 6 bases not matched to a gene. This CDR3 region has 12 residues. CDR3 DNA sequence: TGTGCCAGCAGCACTAGCGGGAGGTCGTGGTACTTC. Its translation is CASSTSGRSWYF.

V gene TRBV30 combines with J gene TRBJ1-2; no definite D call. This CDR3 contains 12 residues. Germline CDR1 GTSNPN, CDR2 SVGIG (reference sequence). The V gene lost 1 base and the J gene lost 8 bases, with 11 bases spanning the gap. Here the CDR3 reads CAWSGQAWGYTF. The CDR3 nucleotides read TGTGCCTGGAGTGGGCAGGCCTGGGGCTACACCTTC. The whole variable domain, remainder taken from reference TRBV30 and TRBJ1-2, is SQTIHQWPATLVQPVGSPLSLECTVEGTSNPNLYWYRQAAGRGLQLLFYSVGIGQISSEVPQNLSASRPQDRQFILSSKKLLLSDSGFYLCAWSGQAWGYTFGSGTRLTVV.

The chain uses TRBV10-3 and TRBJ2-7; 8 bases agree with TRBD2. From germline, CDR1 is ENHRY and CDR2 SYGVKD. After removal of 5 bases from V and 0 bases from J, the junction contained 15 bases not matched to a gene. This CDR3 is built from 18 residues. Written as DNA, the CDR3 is TGTGCCATCAGTTACCACCCGGGGGGGGGCACAAGCTCCTACGAGCAGTACTTC. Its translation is CAISYHPGGGTSSYEQYF.

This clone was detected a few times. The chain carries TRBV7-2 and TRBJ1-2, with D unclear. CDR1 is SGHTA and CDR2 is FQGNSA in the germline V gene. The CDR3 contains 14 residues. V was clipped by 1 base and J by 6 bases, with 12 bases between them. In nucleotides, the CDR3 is TGTGCCAGCAGCTTAGTTGCGATTAGGGATGGCTACACCTTC. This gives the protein CASSLVAIRDGYTF.

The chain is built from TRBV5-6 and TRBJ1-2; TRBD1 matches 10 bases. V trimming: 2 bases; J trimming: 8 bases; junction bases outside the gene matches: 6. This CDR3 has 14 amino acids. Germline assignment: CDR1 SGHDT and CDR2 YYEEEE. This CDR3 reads CASSFRDRGDGYTF. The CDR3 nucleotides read TGTGCCAGCAGCTTCAGGGACAGGGGCGACGGCTACACCTTC.

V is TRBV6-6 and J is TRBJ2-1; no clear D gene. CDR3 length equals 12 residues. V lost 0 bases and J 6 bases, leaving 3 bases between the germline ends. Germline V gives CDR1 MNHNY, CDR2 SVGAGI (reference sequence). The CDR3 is CASSYSGNEQFF. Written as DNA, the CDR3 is TGTGCCAGCAGTTACTCGGGCAATGAGCAGTTCTTC.

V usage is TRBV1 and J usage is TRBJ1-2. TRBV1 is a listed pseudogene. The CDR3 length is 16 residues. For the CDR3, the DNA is TGCACCAGCAGCCGCTTGCTTGTGCGAAAGACCTATGGCTACACCTTC. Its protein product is CTSSRLLVRKTYGYTF.

CDR3: CASSFTASGYTF. As DNA, the CDR3 is TGCGCCAGCAGCTTTACAGCCTCAGGCTACACCTTC. The chain employs TRBV5-1 and TRBJ1-2; no clear D. V was pared by 2 bases and J by 8 bases, with 10 bases between. The CDR3 is 12 amino acids. Germline CDR1 reads SGHRS; CDR2 reads YFSETQ.

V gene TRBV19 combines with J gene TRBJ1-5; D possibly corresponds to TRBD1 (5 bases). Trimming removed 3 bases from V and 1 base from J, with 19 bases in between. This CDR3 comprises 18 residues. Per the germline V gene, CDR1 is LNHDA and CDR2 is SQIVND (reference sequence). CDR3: CASSIMRPGRVSNQPQHF. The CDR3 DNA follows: TGTGCCAGTAGTATTATGAGGCCAGGGAGGGTGAGCAATCAGCCCCAGCATTTT.

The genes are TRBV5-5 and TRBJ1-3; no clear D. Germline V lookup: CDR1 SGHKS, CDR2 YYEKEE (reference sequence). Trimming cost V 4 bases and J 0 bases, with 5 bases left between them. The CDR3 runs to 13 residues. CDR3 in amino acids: CASSPFSGNTIYF. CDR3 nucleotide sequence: TGTGCCAGCAGCCCGTTCTCTGGAAACACCATATATTTT.

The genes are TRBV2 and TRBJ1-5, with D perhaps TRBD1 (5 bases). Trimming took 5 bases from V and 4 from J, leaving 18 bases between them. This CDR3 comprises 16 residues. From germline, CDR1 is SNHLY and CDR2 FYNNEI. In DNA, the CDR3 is TGTGCCAGCAGTCCGACAGCTGACACGATTAATCAGCCCCAGCATTTT. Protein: CASSPTADTINQPQHF.

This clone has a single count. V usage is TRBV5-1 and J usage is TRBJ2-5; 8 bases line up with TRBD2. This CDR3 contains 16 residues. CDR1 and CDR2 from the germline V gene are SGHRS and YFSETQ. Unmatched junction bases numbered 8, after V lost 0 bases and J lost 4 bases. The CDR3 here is CASSLVPSGQGETQYF. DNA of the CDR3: TGCGCCAGCAGCTTGGTACCTAGCGGGCAGGGAGAGACCCAGTACTTC.

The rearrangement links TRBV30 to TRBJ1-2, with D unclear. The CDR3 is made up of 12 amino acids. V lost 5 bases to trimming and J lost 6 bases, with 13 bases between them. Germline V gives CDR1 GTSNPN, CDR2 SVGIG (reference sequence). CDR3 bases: TGTGCCTGGGAGGTACCCGGGAATGGCTACACCTTC. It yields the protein CAWEVPGNGYTF.

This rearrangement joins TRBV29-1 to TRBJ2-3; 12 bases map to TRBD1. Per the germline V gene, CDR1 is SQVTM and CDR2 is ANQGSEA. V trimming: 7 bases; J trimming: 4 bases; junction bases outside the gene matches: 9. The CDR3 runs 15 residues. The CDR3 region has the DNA TGCAGCGGCGAGGGGGACAGGGGGCGCCCAGATACGCAGTATTTT. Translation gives CSGEGDRGRPDTQYF.

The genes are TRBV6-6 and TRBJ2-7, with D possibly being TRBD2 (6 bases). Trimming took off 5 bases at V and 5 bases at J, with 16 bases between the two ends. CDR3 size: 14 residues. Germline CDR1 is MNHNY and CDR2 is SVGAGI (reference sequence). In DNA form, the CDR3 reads TGTGCCAGCAGTGCGATAGGAGGGAACCACGAGCAGTACTTC. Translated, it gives CASSAIGGNHEQYF.

In DNA form, the CDR3 reads TGTGCCAGCAGTCCCTCGATTACAACTAATGAAAAACTGTTTTTT. It encodes CASSPSITTNEKLFF. This chain links TRBV2 with TRBJ1-4; D not resolved. The germline CDR1 and CDR2 sequences are SNHLY and FYNNEI. Deletions cut 5 bases from V and 0 bases from J, with 10 bases between. This CDR3 region has 15 residues.

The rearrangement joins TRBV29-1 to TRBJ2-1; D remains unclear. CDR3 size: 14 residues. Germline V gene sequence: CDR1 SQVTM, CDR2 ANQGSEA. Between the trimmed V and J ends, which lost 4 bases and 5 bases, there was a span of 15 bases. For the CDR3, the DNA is TGCAGCGTTGTAGGCGGCCTCCTTGACAATGAGCAGTTCTTC. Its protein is CSVVGGLLDNEQFF.

CDR3 sequence (DNA): TGCGCCAGCAGTTCTAATATGGGGTCCTCCTACGAGCAGTACTTC. Its translation: CASSSNMGSSYEQYF. This rearrangement joins TRBV5-1 to TRBJ2-7; no clear D. The CDR3 is made up of 15 amino acids. Germline CDR1 is SGHRS and CDR2 is YFSETQ. Trimming shortened V by 5 bases and J by 0 bases, and 15 bases separated the two germline ends.

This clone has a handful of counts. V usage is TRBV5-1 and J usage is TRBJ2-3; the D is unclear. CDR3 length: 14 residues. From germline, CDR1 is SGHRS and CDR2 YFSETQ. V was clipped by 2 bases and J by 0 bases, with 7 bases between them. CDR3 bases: TGCGCCAGCAGCTTACCAAAAAGCACAGATACGCAGTATTTT. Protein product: CASSLPKSTDTQYF.

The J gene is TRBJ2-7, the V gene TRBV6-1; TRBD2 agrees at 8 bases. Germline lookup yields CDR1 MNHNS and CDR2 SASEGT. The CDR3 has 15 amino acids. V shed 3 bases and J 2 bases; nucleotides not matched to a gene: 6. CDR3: CASSEGLGGAYEQYF. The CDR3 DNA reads TGTGCCAGCAGTGAGGGACTAGGGGGAGCCTACGAGCAGTACTTC.